The 32 T cell receptor beta chains below come from one sample, sequenced in a study of post-analysis software for immune sequencing data. Unique molecular identifiers were present in the TCR beta cDNA libraries. TCRdb processed the PCR reads anew with MiXCR; each CDR3 protein has one entry. In the table there are hundreds of thousands of distinct CDR3 sequences, roughly 50% of which are singletons. These receptors are not linked to any known antigen. Study findings and constraints: Relative to controls, patients had several TRBV segments at higher frequency, with TRBV5-6, TRBV5-1 and TRBV20-1 among these.

Source material: blood. Receptors were obtained from a girl between 5 and 17 years old with multiple sclerosis.

As to this clonotype: At one end the junction does not follow the germline gene, possibly because of a read error. The chain joins TRBV6-5 to TRBJ1-1, with D perhaps TRBD1 (6 bases). In germline, CDR1 is MNHEY, CDR2 SVGAGI. This CDR3 is 12 amino acids long. In DNA, the CDR3 is TGTGCCAGCAGTCTAACAGGGAACGGGGCTTTGTTT. This sequence encodes CASSLTGNGALF.

CDR3 loop: CASSDTSGGALDEQFF. The CDR3 DNA reads TGTGCCAGCAGCGATACTAGCGGGGGGGCTTTGGATGAGCAGTTCTTC. The chain links TRBV7-2 to TRBJ2-1; TRBD2 matches at 13 bases. The J segment lost 8 bases and the V segment lost 5 bases, leaving 9 bases of the junction unmatched. CDR3 size: 16 residues. Looked up from germline, CDR1 is SGHTA and CDR2 is FQGNSA.

The chain links TRBV29-1 to TRBJ2-3; D ambiguous. Trimming took off 4 bases at V and 2 bases at J, with 10 bases between the two ends. The CDR3 runs 13 residues. Germline loops: CDR1 SQVTM, CDR2 ANQGSEA. This CDR3 is CSVAGHYTDTQYF. Written as DNA, the CDR3 is TGCAGCGTTGCGGGTCACTACACAGATACGCAGTATTTT.

The rearrangement links TRBV2 to TRBJ1-5; no clear D gene. With 4 bases removed from V and 6 bases from J, the gap between germline ends came to 7 bases. The CDR3 totals 12 residues. CDR1 is SNHLY, CDR2 FYNNEI, per germline. This CDR3 is CASSGLSQPQHF. The DNA of the CDR3 is TGTGCCAGCAGTGGTTTGAGTCAGCCCCAGCATTTT.

This clonotype turned up a few times. The chain employs TRBV28 and TRBJ1-5; 9 bases are shared with TRBD1. The trim removed 6 bases at V and 6 bases at J, leaving 6 bases unmatched. This CDR3 region has 14 residues. CDR1 and CDR2 from the germline V gene are MDHEN and SYDVKM. CDR3 residues: CASSTWTGVQPQHF. The CDR3, as DNA: TGTGCCAGCAGCACTTGGACAGGGGTTCAGCCCCAGCATTTT.

J is TRBJ2-1 and V is TRBV5-5; TRBD2 agrees at 8 bases. Germline-derived CDR1 and CDR2 are SGHKS and YYEKEE (reference sequence). V shed 6 bases and J 8 bases; nucleotides not matched to a gene: 7. The CDR3 consists of 13 residues. CDR3 sequence (DNA): TGTGCCAGCACCAGCGGGAGTCACCATGAGCAGTTCTTC. Protein sequence: CASTSGSHHEQFF.

This chain connects TRBV6-1 to TRBJ2-6, with no clear D. CDR1 and CDR2 from the germline V gene are MNHNS and SASEGT. The V gene lost 3 bases and the J gene lost 4 bases, with 25 bases spanning the gap. The CDR3 covers 20 residues. The CDR3 DNA reads TGTGCCAGCAGTGACCGTACAAGGGTTGAGACCCGTCGGGGGGCCAACGTCCTGACTTTC. Its protein is CASSDRTRVETRRGANVLTF.

This chain connects TRBV12-3 or TRBV12-4 to TRBJ1-1; 9 positions match TRBD1. The CDR3 is 14 amino acids. The junction had 8 bases not matched to a gene; V was cut back by 6 bases and J by 6 bases. The CDR3 DNA follows: TGTGCCAGCAGCCCCGGGACAGGGTATGCTGAAGCTTTCTTT. This encodes CASSPGTGYAEAFF.

The chain combines TRBV12-3 or TRBV12-4 with TRBJ2-7, with 13 bases aligning to TRBD2. The DNA end favors TRBJ2-5, so the J call may be wrong. The length of the CDR3 is 18 residues. The CDR3 DNA follows: TGTGCCAGCAGTTTGCGGACTAGCGGGAGCGACGGCTTGGAGACCCAGTACTTC. Protein: CASSLRTSGSDGLETQYF.

This chain uses TRBV12-3 or TRBV12-4 with TRBJ1-6; 11 bases match TRBD1. Trimming removed 2 bases from V and 2 bases from J; junction bases left unmatched: 8. The CDR3 spans 19 residues. CDR3 sequence: CASSLSAWTGGPYNSPLHF. The CDR3 DNA reads TGTGCCAGCAGTTTATCCGCGTGGACAGGGGGCCCCTATAATTCACCCCTCCACTTT.

This clonotype was recorded a few times. The chain carries TRBV5-1 and TRBJ2-7, with D hard to call. The CDR3 is 13 amino acids. Germline V gene lookup returns CDR1 SGHRS and CDR2 YFSETQ. Trimming shortened V by 3 bases and J by 10 bases, and 17 bases separated the two germline ends. CDR3 in amino acids: CASSWNVNGEQYF. In DNA, the CDR3 is TGCGCCAGCAGCTGGAACGTCAACGGTGAACAGTACTTC. Filled out from reference TRBV5-1 and TRBJ2-7, the complete variable domain reads KAGVTQTPRYLIKTRGQQVTLSCSPISGHRSVSWYQQTPGQGLQFLFEYFSETQRNKGNFPGRFSGRQFSNSRSEMNVSTLELGDSALYLCASSWNVNGEQYFGPGTRLTVT.

This clonotype has a handful of counts. The J gene is TRBJ2-3, the V gene TRBV7-9; 7 nucleotides agree with TRBD1. This CDR3 has 17 residues. CDR1 is SEHNR, CDR2 FQNEAQ, per germline (reference sequence). After removal of 2 bases from V and 0 bases from J, the junction contained 8 bases not matched to a gene. The CDR3 region is CASSLPKQGVSTDTQYF. CDR3 nucleotides: TGTGCCAGCAGCTTACCCAAGCAGGGGGTAAGCACAGATACGCAGTATTTT.

Notes on this clonotype: At one of its ends the junction is not consistent with the germline gene, which may arise from a read error. The V and J genes are TRBV4-2 and TRBJ2-5; TRBD2 agrees at 9 bases. The DNA matches TRBJ2-7 better at its end, which makes the J call doubtful. CDR3 length: 16 amino acids. Looked up from germline, CDR1 is LGHNA and CDR2 is YNFKEQ. The CDR3 protein is CASIQDDSGGLYEQYF. As DNA, the CDR3 is TGTGCCAGCATCCAAGATGATAGCGGGGGACTCTACGAGCAGTACTTC.

This clonotype was observed once. The CDR3 DNA reads TGTGCCAGTAGTATAGATCTATTGGGTACTGAAGCTTTCTTT. Its protein is CASSIDLLGTEAFF. The chain couples TRBV19 to TRBJ1-1; D unresolved. Trimming stripped 0 bases from V and 5 bases from J, with 10 bases between. Germline V gene data show CDR1 as LNHDA and CDR2 as SQIVND (reference sequence). This CDR3 has 14 residues.

The V call is TRBV5-1, the J call TRBJ2-1; D is undetermined. Trimming took 0 bases from V and 4 from J, leaving 11 bases between them. The CDR3 contains 15 residues. CDR1 is SGHRS, CDR2 YFSETQ, per germline. CDR3 sequence: CASSLVPEVYNEQFF. As DNA, the CDR3 is TGCGCCAGCAGCTTGGTGCCAGAGGTTTACAATGAGCAGTTCTTC.

The rearrangement links TRBV4-1 to TRBJ2-1; the D gene is possibly TRBD2 (5 bases). The germline V gene has CDR1 MGHRA and CDR2 YSYEKL. The CDR3 runs to 12 residues. Trimming took off 1 base at V and 10 bases at J, with 8 bases between the two ends. DNA of the CDR3: TGCGCCAGCAGCCAAGTAGAGGGAGAGCAGTTCTTC. Encoded protein: CASSQVEGEQFF.

V and J are TRBV15 and TRBJ2-7; D unclear. V was pared by 5 bases and J by 0 bases, with 11 bases between. CDR3 length: 14 amino acids. CDR1 and CDR2 (germline): LNHNV, YYDKDF (reference sequence). This chain's CDR3 is CATSLGAASYEQYF. The CDR3 nucleotides are TGTGCCACCAGCTTAGGCGCAGCCTCCTACGAGCAGTACTTC.

This clonotype was observed a handful of times. The genes are TRBV29-1 and TRBJ1-2, with D unclear. CDR1 is SQVTM, CDR2 ANQGSEA, per germline. This CDR3 comprises 12 residues. The germline V and J ends were trimmed by 7 bases and 2 bases, with 11 bases remaining between them. As DNA, the CDR3 is TGCAGCGCCCTACAGAGAAACTATGGCTACACCTTC. Translating gives CSALQRNYGYTF.

The rearrangement joins TRBV6-6 to TRBJ2-1; D is possibly TRBD2 (5 bases). Per germline, CDR1 MNHNY and CDR2 SVGAGI (reference sequence). This CDR3 is built from 14 residues. Trimming cost V 0 bases and J 6 bases, with 9 bases left between them. CDR3 protein: CASSYSSEGNEQFF. The CDR3 coding sequence is TGTGCCAGCAGTTACTCGTCAGAGGGCAATGAGCAGTTCTTC.

This chain links TRBV27 with TRBJ2-7; TRBD1 matches 8 bases. V was clipped by 4 bases and J by 2 bases; unmatched bases: 7. Germline assignment: CDR1 MNHEY and CDR2 SMNVEV (reference sequence). CDR3 length: 15 amino acids. As DNA, the CDR3 is TGTGCCAGCAGTTCAGCGGACAGGGCCACCTACGAGCAGTACTTC. It yields the protein CASSSADRATYEQYF.

This chain's CDR3 is CASVEREAPFNEQFF. In DNA, the CDR3 is TGTGCCAGCGTCGAGCGGGAGGCCCCTTTCAATGAGCAGTTCTTC. The chain employs TRBV6-1 and TRBJ2-1; 9 bases align to TRBD2. Germline V gene data show CDR1 as MNHNS and CDR2 as SASEGT. This CDR3 is 15 amino acids long. The V segment lost 8 bases and the J segment 6 bases; nucleotides outside the gene matches: 11.

The CDR3 reads CASSSSGSTYEQYF. The CDR3 coding sequence is TGTGCCAGCAGCTCTAGCGGGAGCACCTACGAGCAGTACTTC. V usage is TRBV7-9 and J usage is TRBJ2-7, with 10 bases lining up with TRBD2. Unmatched junction bases numbered 2, after V lost 4 bases and J lost 2 bases. The CDR3 is 14 amino acids. The germline V gene has CDR1 SEHNR and CDR2 FQNEAQ (reference sequence).

This clonotype was seen more than once but under ten times. This chain connects TRBV7-2 to TRBJ2-3; maybe TRBD2 (5 bases). CDR1 is SGHTA and CDR2 is FQGNSA in the germline V gene. Trimming removed 5 bases from V and 0 bases from J, with 15 bases in between. The CDR3 has 16 residues. The chain's CDR3 is CASSRPPGSSTDTQYF. In nucleotides, the CDR3 is TGTGCCAGCAGCCGCCCGCCGGGATCTAGCACAGATACGCAGTATTTT.

This clonotype was picked up a small number of times. The chain combines TRBV5-1 with TRBJ2-4; TRBD1 matches at 9 bases. The CDR3 runs 14 residues. From germline, CDR1 is SGHRS and CDR2 YFSETQ. V was pared by 1 base and J by 5 bases, with 1 base of the junction left unmatched. The CDR3 is CASSLRTGENIQYF. CDR3 nucleotide sequence: TGCGCCAGCAGCTTGAGGACAGGGGAAAACATTCAGTACTTC.

This clonotype was found many times. The chain employs TRBV29-1 and TRBJ2-3; TRBD1 might be the D (5 bases). CDR3 size: 11 residues. Germline V gives CDR1 SQVTM, CDR2 ANQGSEA. Trimming pared 5 bases from V and 5 bases from J, leaving 8 bases between. CDR3 nucleotides: TGCAGCGTTCAACAGGTAGATACGCAGTATTTT. Translated: CSVQQVDTQYF.

The V gene is TRBV5-1, the J gene TRBJ2-3; D is unclear. The CDR3 runs to 16 residues. Germline V lookup: CDR1 SGHRS, CDR2 YFSETQ. V dropped 5 bases and J dropped 1 base, with 17 bases sitting between them. The CDR3 spells CASSPTNVVGTDTQYF. The CDR3 DNA sequence: TGCGCCAGCAGTCCGACGAACGTAGTAGGCACAGATACGCAGTATTTT.

This rearrangement joins TRBV12-3 or TRBV12-4 to TRBJ2-5, with 10 bases identical to TRBD2. J lost 6 bases, V lost 5 bases, and 9 bases had no gene match. The CDR3 has 15 amino acids. The CDR3 sequence is CASSTLLAGLKTQYF. DNA for the CDR3: TGTGCCAGCAGTACCTTACTAGCGGGGCTTAAGACCCAGTACTTC.

The genes are TRBV5-1 and TRBJ2-1; 9 nucleotides align to TRBD2. The CDR3 extends over 14 amino acids. The germline V gene encodes CDR1 SGHRS and CDR2 YFSETQ. V shed 2 bases and J 7 bases; nucleotides not matched to a gene: 4. Written as DNA, the CDR3 is TGCGCCAGCAGCTTTGCGGGAGGGGAAAATGAGCAGTTCTTC. This encodes CASSFAGGENEQFF.

In this sample, this clonotype turned up a few times. V and J are TRBV5-1 and TRBJ2-4, with D possibly being TRBD2 (6 bases). Germline V gives CDR1 SGHRS, CDR2 YFSETQ. Trimming pared 4 bases from V and 1 base from J, leaving 12 bases between. This CDR3 has 15 amino acids. CDR3 in DNA: TGCGCCAGCAGCCTTGGGGCGGGGGCCAAAAACATTCAGTACTTC. This translates into CASSLGAGAKNIQYF.

The gene calls are TRBV29-1 and TRBJ1-4, with D possibly matching TRBD1 (5 bases). Germline values: CDR1 SQVTM, CDR2 ANQGSEA. The V end lost 6 bases, the J end lost 0 bases, and 11 bases lay between the germline ends. The CDR3 length is 14 residues. CDR3 amino acids: CSVSGGATNEKLFF. CDR3 DNA: TGCAGCGTATCGGGGGGGGCAACTAATGAAAAACTGTTTTTT.

In its sample, this clonotype was seen a few times. The chain employs TRBV7-3 and TRBJ2-3; the match to TRBD2 covers 9 bases. The junction had 4 bases not matched to a gene; V was cut back by 0 bases and J by 6 bases. CDR1 and CDR2 (germline): SGHTA, FQGTGA. The CDR3 consists of 15 residues. Here the CDR3 reads CASSLTAGGRDTQYF. The DNA of the CDR3 is TGTGCCAGCAGCTTAACTGCGGGGGGGCGTGATACGCAGTATTTT.

This clonotype appeared many times. This chain connects TRBV18 to TRBJ2-5; D gene uncertain. The V gene lost 2 bases and the J gene lost 3 bases, with 1 base spanning the gap. The CDR3 contains 11 residues. Germline lookup yields CDR1 KGHSH and CDR2 LQKENI. In DNA form, the CDR3 reads TGTGCCAGCTCACCAGAAGAGACCCAGTACTTC. As protein: CASSPEETQYF.